This TCR beta chain was sequenced in a study of blood T cell repertoires in COVID-19 (dated by TCRdb to about 2020). Notes on the research overall: Samples covering the acute and convalescent phases of COVID-19 were provided by collaborators in the United States, Italy and Spain. The material from the prospective study consisted of cDNA or gDNA derived from T cells, B-cell-depleted T cells, or PBMCs. Deeply sampled blood TCRbeta repertoires from subjects exposed to, actively infected with, or recovered from COVID-19 were included in the dataset. The samples were drawn from two sources: the first 160 participants of the ongoing ImmuneRACE study, and 1,200 or so subjects contributed by 6 global collaborators. Nearly every sample came with metadata listing a de-identified subject ID, COVID-19 status, age in years and sex. The repertoires were made available in a free public database intended to serve as a resource for research on the immune response to SARS-CoV-2. Where HLA class I and class II types were available, the types were taken from metadata supplied by the sample provider, not from assay-based typing.

The research as a whole found: The amount of clinical and demographic metadata varied by source and participant and was provided uncurated.

The CDR3 spans 15 residues, from the cysteine through the phenylalanine. Of all the DNA, just the CDR3 is kept, 45 bases in frame from base 1. In the germline V gene, CDR1 corresponds to MDHEN and CDR2 to SYDVKM. V sheds 2 bases and J sheds 0 bases, leaving 8 bases between their ends. Of note for this clone: Its antigen has not been determined. No much larger clonotype is one base removed from it; base qualities were not supplied. This sample includes further DNA sequences coding for the same CDR3.

In the prospective study, participants were 18 to 89 years old, resided in fewer than 25 geographic areas of the United States, and were enrolled through a virtual design. In the prospective study, participants were assigned to cohorts based on the clinical history participants reported in a screening survey and a study questionnaire. A participant counted as exposed if, within 2 weeks of entering the study, that participant had been in contact with someone who had a PCR-confirmed or clinician-diagnosed COVID-19 case. Mobile phlebotomists in the prospective study collected whole blood, serum and a nasopharyngeal or oropharyngeal swab from every participant. Additional blood draws and questionnaires over an approximately two-month period could optionally be provided by prospective study participants. Blood samples from the prospective study were shipped frozen or at room temperature prior to DNA extraction.

TCRbeta CDR3 regions were amplified from genomic DNA using the immunoSEQ Assay, a bias-controlled multiplex PCR. The study's processing was this. Within the assay, amplification of reference gene primers was used to estimate how many nucleated cells each sample contained. To quantify the absolute abundance of each unique TCRbeta CDR3 rearrangement, sequence reads were collapsed and filtered. For each sample, productive Simpson clonality was calculated as the square root of Simpson's diversity index across productive rearrangements. The immuneACCESS repertoire file appears here via TCRdb, limited to in-frame rearrangements. These files lack a portion of the clones; in checked studies, under half of the deficit traces to unresolved V genes, and the cause of the others is not known. The DNA was the basis for D and trimming; V, J and clone size are from that table. Present in this sample are around 250,000 clones, 85% to 90% of which were seen just once. About 1% of the sample is taken by the ten largest.

In this chain, TRBV28 is recombined with TRBJ1-3; no D segment can be confidently identified. Input material: PBMCs or T cells enriched from blood (not recorded which). The TCR sequence derives from a man in his fifties who had been exposed to COVID-19. The base sequence is TGTGCCAGCAGTTTACCGGGGTACTCTGGAAACACCATATATTTT. Its protein product is CASSLPGYSGNTIYF.